This T cell receptor beta chain derives from a study of cytomegalovirus exposure and HLA in healthy donors. Germline-derived CDR1 and CDR2 are LNHDA and SQIVND (reference sequence). The CDR3 has 13 amino acids. Trimming took 7 bases from V and 2 from J; bases not matched to a gene: 4. Study findings and constraints: Cytomegalovirus-associated status was assigned to about 150 TCR beta chains. Whilst most TCR sequences proved rare, a subset of public TCRs occurred across many donors.

Using immunoSEQ multiplex PCR, the repertoire was profiled, and TCRdb retains in-frame clones only, with some absent. This sample yields roughly 180,000 clones, of which roughly 80% are seen a single time; 6% to 9% belongs to the top ten. A word on this clone: Its antigen is not known.

The receptor's source is a young man in good health and CMV-seropositive. The chain links TRBV19 to TRBJ2-5; 7 bases align to TRBD1. Sequences were obtained from PBMCs. The CDR3 loop is CASTPTGQETQYF. The CDR3 DNA reads as TGTGCCAGTACCCCGACAGGGCAAGAGACCCAGTACTTC. Variable domain in full (rest from reference TRBV19 and TRBJ2-5): DGGITQSPKYLFRKEGQNVTLSCEQNLNHDAMYWYRQDPGQGLRLIYYSQIVNDFQKGDIAEGYSVSREKKESFPLTVTSAQKNPTAFYLCASTPTGQETQYFGPGTRLLVL.